This TCR beta chain was obtained from a study of blood T cell repertoires in COVID-19 (dated by TCRdb to 2020 to 2021). Turning to the overall study: Samples from collaborators originated in the United States, Italy and Spain and spanned both the acute and convalescent phases of COVID-19. Sample metadata almost always included a de-identified subject ID, COVID-19 status, age in years and sex. Where available, HLA class I and class II types were obtained from metadata supplied by the sample provider rather than from assay-based typing. The repertoires were made available in a free public database intended to serve as a resource for research on the immune response to SARS-CoV-2. Deeply sampled blood TCRbeta repertoires from subjects exposed to, actively infected with, or recovered from COVID-19 were included in the dataset. Samples were obtained from the ongoing ImmuneRACE study (first 160 participants) and from about 1,300 subjects provided by 6 global collaborators. The material from the prospective study consisted of cDNA or gDNA derived from T cells, B-cell-depleted T cells, or PBMCs.

CDR1 ENHRY and CDR2 SYGVKD are derived from the germline V gene. V is pared back by 11 bases and J by 7 bases, with 11 bases lying between the germline termini. The CDR3, from cysteine to phenylalanine, totals 11 residues. The read is trimmed to its CDR3 DNA, 33 bases read in frame from base 1. Beyond this particular receptor, the publication reports: Clinical and demographic metadata were provided uncurated, with the amount varying by source and participant.

Collaborating institutions collected whole blood in K2EDTA tubes following their own protocols. Collaborator samples were shipped for TCRbeta analysis as frozen whole blood, isolated PBMCs, or DNA extracted from either sample type. TCRbeta CDR3 regions were amplified from genomic DNA using the immunoSEQ Assay, a bias-controlled multiplex PCR. The authors' analysis ran thus. The number of nucleated cells in each sample was estimated from the amplification of reference gene primers within the assay. Sequence reads were collapsed and filtered to measure the absolute abundance of every unique TCRbeta CDR3 rearrangement. For each sample, productive Simpson clonality was calculated by taking the square root of Simpson's diversity index across productive rearrangements. TCRdb's version of the immuneACCESS table is confined to in-frame rearrangements and falls short of the full clone set. An unresolved V gene accounts for under half of the shortfall where checked; the remainder is of unknown origin. V and J calls and clone size are copied from that table; D and trimming were computed from the DNA. The sample includes fewer than 90,000 clones, with roughly nine tenths observed a single time. The biggest ten clones account for approximately 15% of the sample.

In its sample, this clone was seen a few times. No antigen is known for it. Per-base quality was not reported, and no clone a single base away is much larger than it. The sequencing sample was made of peripheral blood. The chain is assembled from TRBV10-3 and TRBJ2-2, and the D gene may be TRBD1, 5 bases matching. This sequence was found in a man aged 80 or over in a cohort sampled during active COVID-19. The CDR3 here reads CAAWGGGELFF. The nucleotide sequence is given as TGTGCCGCCTGGGGCGGCGGGGAGCTGTTTTTT.